Described below is a single T cell receptor beta chain sequence and its context. The antigen it binds to is not known. No much larger clonotype is one base removed from it; base qualities were not supplied. The entry originates in a study of Tregs in tolerant kidney transplant recipients (dated by TCRdb to the late 2010s). Study-level background: Related donors were used in the transplants with nonmyeloablative bone marrow transplantation, and mixed chimerism was transient in the human trials. Before combined kidney and bone marrow transplantation, this study identified donor-specific regulatory T cells using TCRbeta sequencing and then followed those same cells after transplant.

The time point label corresponds to: blood sample drawn before combined kidney and bone marrow transplant. Thawed PBMCs were FACS-sorted into unstimulated Tregs (CD4+CD25+CD127-), CD4+ non-Tregs (CD4+CD25-), CD4 cells and CD8 cells. A few combined kidney and bone marrow transplant recipients from the ITN036ST trial were included as patients, and samples were available only from these trial subjects. Healthy control blood was processed by Ficoll density gradient to PBMCs and cryopreserved; patient PBMCs were collected before and after transplant. Overall study outcomes, separate from this receptor: Expanding Tregs with activated donor B cells appeared to identify the most biologically relevant and donor-specific TCRbeta repertoire. Because the study included only a small number of patients, the results must be confirmed in larger populations and under other immunosuppression protocols. Donor-specific Treg expansion was found to exceed global Treg expansion in tolerant patients, suggesting antigen-driven rather than nonspecific expansion. Biological reproducibility was not examined directly, but technical replication error appeared to be minimal. For some patients the PCR primers changed over time, which made it impossible to compare the samples from those patients at the nucleotide level.

For TCRbeta CDR3 sequencing, genomic DNA was extracted from sorted cells using the QIAGEN DNeasy Blood and Tissue Kit. High-throughput TCRbeta CDR3 sequencing, including PCR amplification with bias correction and internal controls, was performed commercially through immunoSEQ. In the source study's methods: A unique productive TCRbeta sequence was defined by the CDR3 nucleotide sequence when primers matched, and otherwise by the CDR3 amino acid sequence together with the Vbeta and Jbeta genes. To correct for sorting error, sequences found in more than one sorted population at a frequency ratio of 2:1 or less were discarded, and the remaining shared sequences were assigned to the population with the higher frequency. Sequences were defined as donor-reactive when expanded at least 5-fold in CFSE-low cells versus unstimulated cells and present at a frequency of at least 0.01% in CFSE-low cells. Jensen-Shannon divergence, calculated on the top 100 TCRbeta sequences ranked by frequency, was used to quantify repertoire divergence. For samples with multiple sequencing runs, sorting error was corrected separately for each run before the runs were pooled. Imported from immuneACCESS, the table was reduced by TCRdb to in-frame sequences with V and J called. These copies leave out some clones; in studies compared against another copy, an unresolved V gene accounts for under half, and the cause of the remainder is not known. V, J and clone size derive from that table, while D and trimming were established from the DNA sequence. In this sample the table shows approximately 93,000 clones, 93% of which occur a single time. The ten largest clones add up to 0.4% to 0.55% of the sample.

According to the germline V gene, CDR1 reads SGHVS and CDR2 reads FNYEAQ. Its CDR3 holds 14 amino acids, cysteine through phenylalanine. This entry keeps only the CDR3 DNA: 42 bases, framed from base 1. V is pared back by 5 bases and J by 2 bases, with 9 bases lying between the germline termini. The TCR originated in a human donor who received a combined kidney and bone marrow transplant. This chain joins TRBV7-6 to TRBJ2-2, and TRBD2 may be the D gene, going by 5 matching bases. Sequences were derived from CD4+ T cells from blood, sampled before the transplant. The bases read TGTGCCAGCAGCGACTACACCAACACCGGGGAGCTGTTTTTT. This sequence encodes CASSDYTNTGELFF.